Following are 4 T cell receptor beta chains from one sample sequenced in a study of patients and donors after allogeneic stem cell transplantation. Using its own MiXCR run on the RT-PCR reads, TCRdb lists one record per CDR3 protein. Among 410,000 or so distinct CDR3 sequences listed, approximately 16% were seen once. Sequencing was done on a sample of blood, either unsorted or a sorted T cell fraction (not recorded which). Receptors originate from a human donor who was either an allogeneic HSCT recipient or a stem cell or donor lymphocyte infusion donor (not recorded which). It is not recorded whose cells these are; they may come from a transplant donor.

This clonotype was found a few times. The rearrangement uses TRBV4-1 and TRBJ1-1, with 10 bases lining up with TRBD1. The CDR3 has 16 residues. Germline CDR1 reads MGHRA; CDR2 reads YSYEKL. V shed 4 bases and J 3 bases; nucleotides not matched to a gene: 8. CDR3 nucleotides: TGCGCCAGCAGCCCCCTGACAGGGGGCGGTGACACTGAAGCTTTCTTT. Amino acid sequence: CASSPLTGGGDTEAFF.

V gene TRBV5-1 combines with J gene TRBJ2-3, with 7 bases fitting TRBD2. The CDR3 extends over 16 amino acids. Germline V gives CDR1 SGHRS, CDR2 YFSETQ. Unmatched junction bases numbered 6, after V lost 0 bases and J lost 2 bases. The CDR3: CASSLDPGTTTDTQYF. CDR3 bases: TGCGCCAGCAGCTTGGATCCCGGGACTACCACAGATACGCAGTATTTT.

This clonotype was counted between two and nine times. The chain carries TRBV5-5 and TRBJ2-2, with D unresolved. The germline gives CDR1 SGHKS, CDR2 YYEKEE (reference sequence). The CDR3 is made up of 13 amino acids. Deletions cut 4 bases from V and 7 bases from J, with 11 bases between. The CDR3 reads CASSQGLVGELFF. As DNA, the CDR3 is TGTGCCAGCAGCCAAGGGTTAGTCGGGGAGCTGTTTTTT.

This clonotype was recorded many times. This rearrangement joins TRBV15 to TRBJ2-3; D is unclear. Per the germline V gene, CDR1 is LNHNV and CDR2 is YYDKDF (reference sequence). The V end was cut by 0 bases, the J end by 7 bases, with 8 bases between. The CDR3 spans 13 residues. The CDR3, as DNA: TGTGCCACCAGCAGAGATGCCGAATATACGCAGTATTTT. Protein product: CATSRDAEYTQYF.